This passage covers 27 T cell receptor beta chains from one sample sequenced in a study of T cells in Graves' hyperthyroidism and ophthalmopathy. RNA transcripts gave rise to amplified TCR beta CDR3 regions. HTBI primers were employed in a first-round RT-PCR of the TCR CDR3. Each CDR3 protein is one row after TCRdb ran MiXCR on the multiplex PCR reads. The sample contains roughly 580,000 distinct CDR3 sequences, around 45% of which appear only once. The sequenced material came from peripheral blood or thyroid tissue (not recorded which). The receptors were gathered from a woman under 30 with Graves' hyperthyroidism.

Notes on this clonotype: A junction boundary mismatches the germline segment, possibly from a read error. The V gene is TRBV7-9, the J gene TRBJ2-5, with D perhaps assigned TRBD1 or TRBD2 (5 bases each). The CDR3 sequence is 14 residues long. From germline, CDR1 is SEHNR and CDR2 FQNEAQ (reference sequence). CDR3 region: CASSQTEGWETQYF. CDR3 nucleotides: TGCGCCAGCAGCCAGACAGAGGGGTGGGAGACCCAGTACTTC. Complete variable domain (other parts from reference TRBV7-9 and TRBJ2-5): DTGVSQNPRHKITKRGQNVTFRCDPISEHNRLYWYRQTLGQGPEFLTYFQNEAQLEKSRLLSDRFSAERPKGSFSTLEIQRTEQGDSAMYLCASSQTEGWETQYFGPGTRLLVL.

The chain uses TRBV10-3 and TRBJ1-1; TRBD1 is a possible D gene (5 bases). CDR3 length equals 14 residues. Germline V gene data show CDR1 as ENHRY and CDR2 as SYGVKD. Trimming removed 10 bases at V and 0 bases at J, with 15 bases between. CDR3 in amino acids: CASNYQGLNTEAFF. Here the CDR3 DNA reads TGTGCCAGCAACTACCAGGGTTTGAACACTGAAGCTTTCTTT.

The chain is built from TRBV6-1 and TRBJ1-5; D remains unclear. V lost 6 bases, J lost 4 bases, and 19 bases lay in between. Germline assignment: CDR1 MNHNS and CDR2 SASEGT. The CDR3 is 16 residues long. CDR3 in amino acids: CASSPSRALSNQPQHF. CDR3 in DNA: TGTGCCAGCAGCCCCTCTCGGGCCTTATCTAATCAGCCCCAGCATTTT.

V usage is TRBV2 and J usage is TRBJ2-3, with 7 bases identical to TRBD1. The CDR3 contains 15 residues. With 5 bases clipped from V and 1 base from J, the junction kept 6 bases outside the gene matches. CDR1 is SNHLY and CDR2 is FYNNEI in the germline V gene. The CDR3 loop reads CASSTTGLGTDTQYF. The DNA for the CDR3 is TGTGCCAGCAGTACGACAGGGTTGGGCACAGATACGCAGTATTTT. The whole variable domain, filled in from reference TRBV2 and TRBJ2-3, reads EPEVTQTPSHQVTQMGQEVILRCVPISNHLYFYWYRQILGQKVEFLVSFYNNEISEKSEIFDDQFSVERPDGSNFTLKIRSTKLEDSAMYFCASSTTGLGTDTQYFGPGTRLTVL.

The chain recombines TRBV29-1 with TRBJ1-1; D gene ambiguous. There are 14 residues in the CDR3. The germline V gene has CDR1 SQVTM and CDR2 ANQGSEA. V was clipped by 4 bases and J by 2 bases, with 14 bases between them. The CDR3 DNA follows: TGCAGCGTTGGCCGAGGGTACGGTAACACTGAAGCTTTCTTT. As protein: CSVGRGYGNTEAFF.

This sequence joins TRBV10-3 and TRBJ2-5; 7 bases line up with TRBD2. CDR1 and CDR2 (germline): ENHRY, SYGVKD. V gave up 1 base and J gave up 9 bases; unmatched junction bases: 11. This CDR3 contains 15 residues. The CDR3 loop is CAISEWSSGQGAQYF. For the CDR3, the DNA is TGTGCCATCAGTGAGTGGTCTAGCGGCCAAGGGGCCCAGTACTTC.

The table lists this clonotype with a few counts. The chain has TRBV20-1 and TRBJ1-6, with a tentative D call TRBD1 (6 bases). Germline V lookup: CDR1 DFQATT, CDR2 SNEGSKA (reference sequence). The CDR3 length is 17 residues. V was pared by 1 base and J by 9 bases, with 22 bases between. The CDR3 sequence is CSARVSQGAEGGSPLHF. As DNA, the CDR3 is TGCAGTGCTAGAGTCTCACAGGGAGCGGAGGGTGGTTCACCCCTCCACTTT.

Of note for this clonotype: This sequence may be a read error, since a much larger clone differs from it by one base. The chain employs TRBV10-3 and TRBJ2-7; D perhaps matches TRBD2 (6 bases). CDR3 length: 13 residues. Germline loops: CDR1 ENHRY, CDR2 SYGVKD. The CDR3 sequence: CASWDLSSYEHYF. The CDR3 nucleotides are TGTGCCTCATGGGACTTAAGCTCCTACGAGCATTACTTC.

The chain joins TRBV29-1 to TRBJ1-2; D call uncertain. Germline V gene sequence: CDR1 SQVTM, CDR2 ANQGSEA. CDR3 length: 12 residues. CDR3 protein: CSGRAGLWGYTF. CDR3 nucleotides: TGCTCGGGGAGGGCAGGCCTGTGGGGCTACACCTTC.

This clonotype has at least ten counts. The chain carries TRBV7-8 and TRBJ2-7; 9 bases are shared with TRBD2. After removal of 3 bases from V and 7 bases from J, the junction contained 10 bases not matched to a gene. Germline-derived CDR1 and CDR2 are SGHVS and FQNEAQ. This CDR3 is 15 amino acids long. The CDR3 here is CASSFDAGGPWEQYF. The DNA for the CDR3 is TGTGCCAGCAGCTTCGATGCGGGAGGGCCGTGGGAGCAGTACTTC.

The chain couples TRBV7-8 to TRBJ2-7; 7 bases are shared with TRBD1. Looked up from germline, CDR1 is SGHVS and CDR2 is FQNEAQ. The junction had 5 bases not matched to a gene; V was cut back by 4 bases and J by 2 bases. The CDR3 sequence is 14 residues long. The CDR3 sequence: CASSSGTATYEQYF. CDR3 nucleotide sequence: TGTGCCAGCAGCTCCGGGACAGCCACCTACGAGCAGTACTTC.

This clonotype was detected many times. This chain connects TRBV15 to TRBJ2-7; D is uncertain. Trimming removed 5 bases at V and 3 bases at J, with 17 bases between. The length of the CDR3 is 15 residues. Germline loops: CDR1 LNHNV, CDR2 YYDKDF (reference sequence). The CDR3 DNA follows: TGTGCCACCAGCGACTCGGCCGAAACCCGCTACGAGCAGTACTTC. This translates into CATSDSAETRYEQYF.

V usage is TRBV25-1 and J usage is TRBJ1-6, with TRBD1 identical over 8 bases. The CDR3 is 16 residues long. CDR1 and CDR2 from the germline V gene are MGHDK and SYGVNS. V dropped 4 bases and J dropped 7; count of bases not matched to a gene: 9. The CDR3 coding sequence is TGTGCCAGCAGTGGAACCGGACAGGGCTTGAATTCACCCCTCCACTTT. It translates to CASSGTGQGLNSPLHF.

This clonotype was counted between two and nine times. The rearrangement joins TRBV7-8 to TRBJ2-7; D unresolved. Per the germline V gene, CDR1 is SGHVS and CDR2 is FQNEAQ. The V and J ends lost 5 bases and 5 bases respectively, with 13 bases between them. The CDR3 covers 13 residues. Here the CDR3 DNA reads TGTGCCAGCAGCCCCCGAGAGGATGACGAGCAGTACTTC. Its protein product is CASSPREDDEQYF.

The table lists this clonotype with a few counts. The chain recombines TRBV7-6 with TRBJ2-7, with a possible D match to TRBD2 (5 bases). CDR3 length equals 16 residues. Germline CDR1 SGHVS, CDR2 FNYEAQ. V was pared by 7 bases and J by 2 bases, with 21 bases between. CDR3 in amino acids: CASTPQGRGGTYEQYF. The CDR3, as DNA: TGTGCCAGCACCCCTCAAGGGAGAGGAGGTACCTACGAGCAGTACTTC.

In its sample, this clonotype was seen a few times. As DNA, the CDR3 is TGTGCCACCAGGGGGACGTCGGTAGCGGGAGGAGTAGCAGATACGCAGTATTTT. Protein product: CATRGTSVAGGVADTQYF. The rearrangement joins TRBV24-1 to TRBJ2-3, with 10 bases that match TRBD2. The CDR3 extends over 18 amino acids. The ends lost 7 bases at V and 4 bases at J; junction bases unmatched: 16. In germline, CDR1 is KGHDR, CDR2 SFDVKD.

The J gene is TRBJ2-5, the V gene TRBV20-1; tentatively, D is TRBD1 (5 bases). In germline, CDR1 is DFQATT, CDR2 SNEGSKA (reference sequence). Trimming stripped 4 bases from V and 5 bases from J, with 17 bases between. This CDR3 has 14 residues. In DNA, the CDR3 is TGCAGTGCTAAATGGACAAACGAACGGGAGACCCAGTACTTC. Protein sequence: CSAKWTNERETQYF.

This clonotype was recorded many times. This sequence joins TRBV12-3 or TRBV12-4 and TRBJ2-7; no clear D. CDR3 length: 11 amino acids. V was cut by 6 bases and J by 4 bases, with 7 bases left in between. CDR3 sequence reads: CASSLIYEQYF. Written as DNA, the CDR3 is TGTGCCAGCAGCTTGATTTACGAGCAGTACTTC.

This clonotype showed up many times. The genes are TRBV29-1 and TRBJ2-7; possible D gene TRBD1, 5 bases. The germline gives CDR1 SQVTM, CDR2 ANQGSEA. The CDR3 runs to 11 residues. With 5 bases removed from V and 3 bases from J, the gap between germline ends came to 8 bases. The CDR3, as DNA: TGCAGCGTTCCAGGGATCTACGAGCAGTACTTC. It codes for CSVPGIYEQYF.

This chain joins TRBV29-1 and TRBJ2-5, with 10 bases fitting TRBD1. The ends lost 6 bases at V and 3 bases at J; junction bases unmatched: 10. The CDR3 covers 15 residues. Germline loops: CDR1 SQVTM, CDR2 ANQGSEA. The CDR3 region is CSVPREGQGKETQYF. In DNA form, the CDR3 reads TGCAGCGTGCCCCGAGAGGGACAGGGGAAAGAGACCCAGTACTTC. The complete variable domain, with remaining parts taken from reference TRBV29-1 and TRBJ2-5, reads SAVISQKPSRDICQRGTSLTIQCQVDSQVTMMFWYRQQPGQSLTLIATANQGSEATYESGFVIDKFPISRPNLTFSTLTVSNMSPEDSSIYLCSVPREGQGKETQYFGPGTRLLVL.

The chain couples TRBV12-3 or TRBV12-4 to TRBJ1-1; D remains ambiguous. This CDR3 spans 14 amino acids. The ends were cut back, 3 bases at V and 0 bases at J, with 8 bases in the middle. The CDR3 coding sequence is TGTGCCAGCAGTTTTACTGATATGAACACTGAAGCTTTCTTT. Amino acid sequence: CASSFTDMNTEAFF.

CDR3 sequence reads: CASGSPGQGSNYGYTF. The CDR3 nucleotides are TGTGCCAGCGGTTCTCCTGGACAGGGCAGTAACTATGGCTACACCTTC. The V and J genes are TRBV2 and TRBJ1-2; the match to TRBD1 covers 8 bases. The CDR3 sequence is 16 residues long. Germline CDR1 SNHLY, CDR2 FYNNEI. The ends lost 8 bases at V and 1 base at J; junction bases unmatched: 12.

The chain employs TRBV20-1 and TRBJ2-5; D might be TRBD1 (6 bases). Trimming cost V 1 base and J 3 bases, with 15 bases left between them. CDR1 and CDR2 from the germline V gene are DFQATT and SNEGSKA (reference sequence). The CDR3 length is 15 residues. CDR3 amino acids: CSARARTASEETQYF. The CDR3 DNA reads TGCAGTGCTAGAGCTAGGACAGCCTCGGAAGAGACCCAGTACTTC.

The V call is TRBV7-9, the J call TRBJ2-7; 7 bases agree with TRBD1. The CDR3 is made up of 15 amino acids. Germline CDR1 and CDR2: SEHNR and FQNEAQ (reference sequence). J was trimmed by 2 bases and V by 6 bases; bases with no gene match: 10. This chain's CDR3 is CASSPLTGSAYEQYF. The DNA for the CDR3 is TGTGCCAGCAGTCCTTTGACAGGGTCGGCCTACGAGCAGTACTTC.

The genes are TRBV25-1 and TRBJ1-2; a possible D gene is TRBD1 (6 bases). The ends were cut back, 6 bases at V and 3 bases at J, with 14 bases in the middle. This CDR3 is 14 amino acids long. Germline assignment: CDR1 MGHDK and CDR2 SYGVNS. The chain's CDR3 is CASSKQGDDYGYTF. The DNA of the CDR3 is TGTGCCAGCAGCAAACAGGGTGACGACTATGGCTACACCTTC.

This sequence joins TRBV20-1 and TRBJ1-1; TRBD1 matches at 7 bases. Unmatched junction bases numbered 14, after V lost 6 bases and J lost 4 bases. The germline V gene encodes CDR1 DFQATT and CDR2 SNEGSKA (reference sequence). The CDR3 loop spans 15 amino acids. The CDR3, as DNA: TGCAGTGCACCTCGACAGGGTGGGGGGGGCACTGAAGCTTTCTTT. Translating gives CSAPRQGGGGTEAFF.

This chain joins TRBV25-1 and TRBJ1-1; D call uncertain. V gave up 1 base and J gave up 8 bases, with 11 bases separating them. The length of the CDR3 is 13 residues. Per the germline V gene, CDR1 is MGHDK and CDR2 is SYGVNS. The CDR3 nucleotides read TGTGCCAGCAGTGAATTTCGGGGAGTAGAAGCTTTCTTT. Its protein is CASSEFRGVEAFF.